The entry that follows covers one T cell receptor beta chain sequence. The CDR3 is 15 amino acids. Germline CDR1 is SNHLY and CDR2 is FYNNEI. V was shortened by 7 bases and J by 0 bases, with 10 bases between the two germline ends. The sample belongs to a study of blood T cell repertoires in COVID-19. In the original workflow: Amplification of reference gene primers was used by the study to estimate nucleated cell counts. Some clones are missing from TCRdb's copy, which holds only in-frame ones; the method was immunoSEQ multiplex PCR. V and J calls and clone size are copied from that table; D and trimming were computed from the DNA. The table includes about 480,000 clones, around 90% detected once.

This clonotype was obtained from a woman aged 18 to 35 with acute COVID-19. This rearrangement joins TRBV2 to TRBJ2-6; tentative D call: TRBD1 (5 bases). The sequenced sample was PBMCs or T cells enriched from blood (not recorded which). The CDR3 loop is CASTGISSGANVLTF. In DNA, the CDR3 is TGTGCCAGCACAGGGATCAGCTCTGGGGCCAACGTCCTGACTTTC.